These 25 T cell receptor beta chains were sequenced from one sample in a study of beta chain features in type 1 diabetes. Every isolated RNA sample was fully reverse transcribed, so sequencing captured expressed TCRB transcripts. TCRdb keeps only in-frame clones here, not all; method: immunoSEQ multiplex PCR. The sample contains some 250,000 clones, 27% of which appear only once. Material: central memory CD4+ T cells from blood. These receptors all stem from a man aged 30 to 39 in good health.

The gene calls are TRBV28 and TRBJ2-1; 15 bases map to TRBD2. In germline, CDR1 is MDHEN, CDR2 SYDVKM. J lost 14 bases, V lost 7 bases, and 9 bases had no gene match. There are 14 residues in the CDR3. CDR3 protein: CASKTGTSGRYEFF. The CDR3 coding sequence is TGTGCCAGCAAGACCGGGACTAGCGGGAGGTATGAGTTCTTC.

This chain connects TRBV10-2 to TRBJ2-5, with 7 bases aligning to TRBD1. The CDR3 runs 14 residues. The junction had 7 bases not matched to a gene; V was cut back by 4 bases and J by 5 bases. In germline, CDR1 is WSHSY, CDR2 SAAADI. Written as DNA, the CDR3 is TGCGCCAGCAGTGGAAGACAGGGCGCCGAGACCCAGTACTTC. Translated, it gives CASSGRQGAETQYF.

This clone was recorded a few times. The V call is TRBV5-4, the J call TRBJ2-3; D gene ambiguous. V lost 4 bases and J lost 2, with 8 bases in between. The CDR3 runs 13 residues. From germline, CDR1 is SGHNT and CDR2 YYREEE (reference sequence). The CDR3 loop is CASSGDNTDTQYF. CDR3 sequence (DNA): TGTGCCAGCAGCGGAGACAACACAGATACGCAGTATTTT.

The CDR3, as DNA: TGTGCCAGCAGTTACTCTGGTCCTAGCGGCCCCTACGAGCAGTACTTC. Translating it yields CASSYSGPSGPYEQYF. The chain combines TRBV6-5 with TRBJ2-7; TRBD2 agrees at 7 bases. CDR3 length: 16 residues. Per germline, CDR1 MNHEY and CDR2 SVGAGI. The V gene end was trimmed by 0 bases and the J gene end by 2 bases; junction bases not matched to a gene: 7.

This chain connects TRBV11-2 to TRBJ2-1; 12 nucleotides align to TRBD2. The CDR3 consists of 16 residues. The V gene end was trimmed by 5 bases and the J gene end by 4 bases; junction bases not matched to a gene: 6. Germline values: CDR1 SGHAT, CDR2 FQNNGV. Here the CDR3 reads CASSHRLAGVYNEQFF. The DNA for the CDR3 is TGTGCCAGCAGCCACCGACTAGCGGGGGTATACAATGAGCAGTTCTTC.

The chain is built from TRBV28 and TRBJ1-2; TRBD1 is a possible D gene (5 bases). Germline CDR1 reads MDHEN; CDR2 reads SYDVKM. Deletions cut 2 bases from V and 4 bases from J, with 14 bases between. The CDR3 has 15 amino acids. DNA for the CDR3: TGTGCCAGCAGTTTAGAGCTGGGCAGGGTCTATGGCTACACCTTC. As protein: CASSLELGRVYGYTF.

This clone has more than one count but fewer than ten. The genes are TRBV30 and TRBJ1-5; unclear D gene. This CDR3 region has 13 residues. The V and J ends lost 0 bases and 6 bases respectively, with 9 bases between them. The V gene's germline CDR1 is GTSNPN and CDR2 SVGIG (reference sequence). CDR3 protein: CAWSVLKGQPQHF. As DNA, the CDR3 is TGTGCCTGGAGTGTACTTAAGGGTCAGCCCCAGCATTTT. The whole variable domain, remainder taken from reference TRBV30 and TRBJ1-5, is SQTIHQWPATLVQPVGSPLSLECTVEGTSNPNLYWYRQAAGRGLQLLFYSVGIGQISSEVPQNLSASRPQDRQFILSSKKLLLSDSGFYLCAWSVLKGQPQHFGDGTRLSIL.

The sample holds a few counts of this clone. The rearrangement links TRBV5-1 to TRBJ2-7, with 7 bases matching TRBD1. From germline, CDR1 is SGHRS and CDR2 YFSETQ. V shed 0 bases, J shed 4 bases, and the junction held 7 bases outside the gene matches. CDR3 length: 15 residues. The CDR3 sequence is CASSLGYGQEYEQYF. The CDR3 DNA sequence: TGCGCCAGCAGCTTGGGTTATGGACAGGAATACGAGCAGTACTTC.

This sequence joins TRBV30 and TRBJ1-2; D uncertain. Germline V gene lookup returns CDR1 GTSNPN and CDR2 SVGIG (reference sequence). CDR3 length equals 15 residues. V shed 2 bases and J shed 4 bases, with 17 bases lying between them. CDR3 coding DNA: TGTGCCTGGAGTCGCCCTCGGATCCTGGGCTATGGCTACACCTTC. It specifies CAWSRPRILGYGYTF.

Many counts were recorded for this clone. The CDR3 is CASSPPRTTNAKNIQYF. The CDR3 region has the DNA TGTGCCAGCTCACCACCTCGGACTACCAACGCCAAAAACATTCAGTACTTC. This chain joins TRBV18 and TRBJ2-4; tentative D call: TRBD2 (6 bases). This CDR3 contains 17 residues. The germline V gene has CDR1 KGHSH and CDR2 LQKENI. The ends were cut back, 0 bases at V and 1 base at J, with 13 bases in the middle.

The chain combines TRBV29-1 with TRBJ1-2, with a weak D call TRBD1 (6 bases). The CDR3 has 12 amino acids. Germline values: CDR1 SQVTM, CDR2 ANQGSEA. Trimming cost V 7 bases and J 7 bases, with 16 bases left between them. The CDR3 sequence: CSGDRGARGYTF. The CDR3 nucleotides are TGCAGCGGTGATCGGGGGGCGCGTGGCTACACCTTC.

The chain recombines TRBV9 with TRBJ2-3; 8 bases map to TRBD2. CDR1 and CDR2 from the germline V gene are SGDLS and YYNGEE. The V segment lost 1 base and the J segment 3 bases; nucleotides outside the gene matches: 7. The CDR3 contains 16 residues. The CDR3 DNA follows: TGTGCCAGCAGCGTATCCCCGGGGGGGCCGACAGATACGCAGTATTTT. It yields the protein CASSVSPGGPTDTQYF.

A note on this clone: A much larger clone differs from this one at a single base, so this may be a read error. CDR3 region: CASSVGGADTQYF. The CDR3 DNA sequence: TGTGCCAGCAGCGTAGGAGGGGCAGATACGCAGTATTTT. The chain carries TRBV9 and TRBJ2-3; D may be TRBD1 or TRBD2 (5 bases each). V lost 0 bases and J 4 bases, leaving 6 bases between the germline ends. There are 13 residues in the CDR3. The germline V gene encodes CDR1 SGDLS and CDR2 YYNGEE.

J is TRBJ1-5 and V is TRBV7-2, with 7 positions matching TRBD1. The length of the CDR3 is 14 residues. The trim removed 2 bases at V and 6 bases at J, leaving 4 bases unmatched. From germline, CDR1 is SGHTA and CDR2 FQGNSA. CDR3 in DNA: TGTGCCAGCAGCTTACACAGGGGAGGTCAGCCCCAGCATTTT. It yields the protein CASSLHRGGQPQHF.

The V and J genes are TRBV21-1 and TRBJ2-1; TRBD2 is taken as the D call from the table, unchecked against the DNA. TRBV21-1 is a pseudogene segment. The CDR3 runs 17 residues. The CDR3 spells CASKGLAGGPGYNEQFF. The CDR3 nucleotides are TGTGCCAGCAAGGGACTAGCGGGAGGGCCGGGATACAATGAGCAGTTCTTC.

This clone was counted only a few times. The gene calls are TRBV27 and TRBJ1-3; 7 nucleotides match TRBD1. This CDR3 region has 13 residues. The germline CDR1 and CDR2 sequences are MNHEY and SMNVEV (reference sequence). V gave up 10 bases and J gave up 4 bases; unmatched junction bases: 7. CDR3 bases: TGTGCCACTCGGCTACAGGGGGGAAACACCATATATTTT. It translates to CATRLQGGNTIYF.

The V gene is TRBV5-4, the J gene TRBJ1-2; possible D gene TRBD1, 5 bases. The CDR3 has 13 amino acids. Trimming took off 3 bases at V and 8 bases at J, with 14 bases between the two ends. Germline V gene sequence: CDR1 SGHNT, CDR2 YYREEE (reference sequence). The CDR3 here is CASSSPLQDGYTF. The CDR3 DNA reads as TGTGCCAGCAGCTCCCCATTACAGGACGGCTACACCTTC.

The chain carries TRBV6-5 and TRBJ1-6; TRBD1 aligns across 12 bases. Trimming removed 7 bases from V and 10 bases from J; junction bases left unmatched: 8. The CDR3 loop spans 15 amino acids. Germline-derived CDR1 and CDR2 are MNHEY and SVGAGI. The DNA for the CDR3 is TGTGCCAGCACCCCGGGACAGGGGGCGGGATCACCCCTCCACTTT. Protein sequence: CASTPGQGAGSPLHF.

The chain couples TRBV5-6 to TRBJ2-1; D remains unclear. Trimming left V 2 bases short and J 8 bases short, with 5 bases between. This CDR3 contains 11 residues. Germline V gene sequence: CDR1 SGHDT, CDR2 YYEEEE. CDR3 in DNA: TGTGCCAGCAGCTTTTTGGATGAGCAGTTCTTC. Translating it yields CASSFLDEQFF. The full variable domain, in which reference TRBV5-6 and TRBJ2-1 provide the parts outside the CDR3, is DAGVTQSPTHLIKTRGQQVTLRCSPKSGHDTVSWYQQALGQGPQFIFQYYEEEERQRGNFPDRFSGHQFPNYSSELNVNALLLGDSALYLCASSFLDEQFFGPGTRLTVL.

The V and J genes are TRBV7-9 and TRBJ2-1; 10 bases agree with TRBD2. The CDR3 consists of 15 residues. V dropped 5 bases and J dropped 3; count of bases not matched to a gene: 4. Germline assignment: CDR1 SEHNR and CDR2 FQNEAQ (reference sequence). The CDR3 sequence is CASSHASGGYNEQFF. As DNA, the CDR3 is TGTGCCAGCAGCCATGCTAGCGGGGGCTACAATGAGCAGTTCTTC.

In this sample, this clone turned up a few times. V usage is TRBV2 and J usage is TRBJ2-1; D call uncertain. This CDR3 is built from 16 residues. V lost 0 bases and J lost 0, with 9 bases in between. CDR1 is SNHLY, CDR2 FYNNEI, per germline. Here the CDR3 DNA reads TGTGCCAGCAGTGAAGCGCCCTCGAGCTCCTACAATGAGCAGTTCTTC. It codes for CASSEAPSSSYNEQFF.

This sequence joins TRBV29-1 and TRBJ2-7, with 8 bases that match TRBD1. Germline CDR1 reads SQVTM; CDR2 reads ANQGSEA. There are 16 residues in the CDR3. The V and J ends lost 6 bases and 0 bases, in that order; junction bases with no gene match: 13. CDR3 region: CSVQGAATGSSYEQYF. CDR3 nucleotide sequence: TGCAGCGTCCAGGGGGCCGCGACAGGGAGCTCCTACGAGCAGTACTTC.

This clone has just a few counts. An end of the junction does not agree with germline; a read error may underlie this. The chain uses TRBV30 and TRBJ1-5; the D is unclear. Germline CDR1 and CDR2: GTSNPN and SVGIG (reference sequence). This CDR3 spans 16 amino acids. CDR3 sequence (DNA): TGTGCCGGGAGTTTCCCGGCCCCAAGGGGCAATCAGCCCCAGCATTTT. Protein: CAGSFPAPRGNQPQHF.

There are a few counts of this clone. The chain combines TRBV2 with TRBJ2-1, with 11 bases aligning to TRBD2. The CDR3 has 16 amino acids. V was pared by 3 bases and J by 3 bases, with 4 bases of the junction left unmatched. From germline, CDR1 is SNHLY and CDR2 FYNNEI. This CDR3 is CASSDPSGGNYNEQFF. In DNA, the CDR3 is TGTGCCAGCAGTGACCCTAGCGGGGGGAACTACAATGAGCAGTTCTTC.

Only a few counts were recorded for this clone. In the same sample, other DNA sequences code for this CDR3. The chain has TRBV28 and TRBJ2-7; 10 bases are shared with TRBD2. Germline V gene lookup returns CDR1 MDHEN and CDR2 SYDVKM. The V segment lost 5 bases and the J segment 3 bases; nucleotides outside the gene matches: 7. The CDR3 is made up of 15 amino acids. The CDR3 loop reads CASSKLAGDRYEQYF. The CDR3 region has the DNA TGTGCCAGCAGTAAGCTAGCGGGAGACCGCTACGAGCAGTACTTC.